The 27 T cell receptor beta chains presented below share a single source sample, sequenced in a study of blood T cell repertoires in COVID-19. The protocol was immunoSEQ multiplex PCR, while the TCRdb copy is restricted to in-frame clones and leaves out a portion. The table records tens of thousands of clones, approximately 80% of them present only once. Sequenced input: peripheral blood. The receptor source for this set is a woman over 75 with active or convalescent COVID-19.

V usage is TRBV2 and J usage is TRBJ2-3; D possibly corresponds to TRBD1 (5 bases). Germline V gene lookup returns CDR1 SNHLY and CDR2 FYNNEI. The CDR3 is 12 residues long. The V end was cut by 3 bases, the J end by 9 bases, with 10 bases between. The CDR3 loop reads CASSDEQETQYF. CDR3 nucleotides: TGTGCCAGCAGTGACGAACAGGAGACGCAGTATTTT.

V usage is TRBV4-3 and J usage is TRBJ1-4, with D uncertain. Germline-derived CDR1 and CDR2 are LGHNA and YSLEER. V lost 0 bases and J 5 bases, leaving 10 bases between the germline ends. The CDR3 totals 15 residues. Here the CDR3 DNA reads TGCGCCAGCAGCCAAGATCGACTAAGCAATGAAAAACTGTTTTTT. The encoded protein is CASSQDRLSNEKLFF.

This chain connects TRBV5-1 to TRBJ1-5, with TRBD1 identical over 11 bases. This CDR3 is built from 15 residues. Germline V CDR1 and CDR2: SGHRS, YFSETQ. The junction had 6 bases not matched to a gene; V was cut back by 6 bases and J by 4 bases. This CDR3 reads CASTPGTGGNQPQHF. The CDR3 DNA is TGCGCCAGCACCCCCGGGACAGGGGGAAATCAGCCCCAGCATTTT.

The genes are TRBV19 and TRBJ2-1; the match to TRBD2 covers 9 bases. Germline V lookup: CDR1 LNHDA, CDR2 SQIVND (reference sequence). The CDR3 contains 15 residues. Trimming took 3 bases from V and 8 from J; bases not matched to a gene: 8. The DNA for the CDR3 is TGTGCCAGTAGTATTCTTAGCGGGAGTGGGGATGAGCAGTTCTTC. Encoded protein: CASSILSGSGDEQFF.

The V call is TRBV28, the J call TRBJ1-2, with D uncertain. This CDR3 comprises 13 residues. V lost 6 bases to trimming and J lost 2 bases, with 10 bases between them. CDR1 is MDHEN, CDR2 SYDVKM, per germline. The CDR3 is CASSPGANYGYTF. In nucleotides, the CDR3 is TGTGCCAGCAGCCCGGGAGCCAACTATGGCTACACCTTC.

The chain employs TRBV7-2 and TRBJ2-7, with TRBD2 identical over 7 bases. V shed 5 bases and J 3 bases; nucleotides not matched to a gene: 7. The CDR3 has 14 residues. Looked up from germline, CDR1 is SGHTA and CDR2 is FQGNSA. CDR3 nucleotides: TGTGCCAGCAGCCCCCCGGGCGGGAGCTACGAGCAGTACTTC. Its protein product is CASSPPGGSYEQYF.

This clone was counted at least ten times. The chain links TRBV3-1 (or the pseudogene TRBV3-2) to TRBJ2-5, with TRBD2 matching 10 bases. Germline CDR1 reads LGHDT; CDR2 reads YNNKEL (reference sequence). The ends lost 1 base at V and 5 bases at J; junction bases unmatched: 7. The CDR3 is made up of 16 amino acids. CDR3 coding DNA: TGTGCCAGCAGCCAAGGATCGACTAGCGGGTTTGAGACCCAGTACTTC. It translates to CASSQGSTSGFETQYF.

Comments on this clone: The junction shows a germline mismatch at one end, possibly a read error. This rearrangement joins TRBV3-1 (or the pseudogene TRBV3-2) to TRBJ1-3; D is uncertain. CDR1 is LGHDT and CDR2 is YNNKEL in the germline V gene (reference sequence). This CDR3 has 11 amino acids. CDR3 DNA: TGTGCCAGCAGCCAAGAGAGGCAAAATTTTTTT. This translates into CASSQERQNFF.

The chain joins TRBV4-1 to TRBJ1-6, with 9 bases fitting TRBD1. CDR1 and CDR2 from the germline V gene are MGHRA and YSYEKL. V shed 0 bases and J 8 bases; nucleotides not matched to a gene: 8. This CDR3 has 17 residues. This CDR3 reads CASSQDRGTGWYSPLHF. CDR3 in DNA: TGCGCCAGCAGCCAAGATCGAGGGACAGGGTGGTATTCACCCCTCCACTTT.

The rearrangement uses TRBV5-1 and TRBJ1-1, with a tentative D call TRBD1 (5 bases). CDR1 SGHRS and CDR2 YFSETQ come from the germline V gene. The ends were cut back, 5 bases at V and 3 bases at J, with 14 bases in the middle. The length of the CDR3 is 14 residues. The CDR3 reads CASRASTGDTEAFF. The CDR3 DNA reads TGCGCCAGCAGGGCGAGCACAGGAGACACTGAAGCTTTCTTT.

The V call is TRBV28, the J call TRBJ1-2, with D possibly TRBD1 on 5 matching bases. CDR1 is MDHEN, CDR2 SYDVKM, per germline. This CDR3 has 15 residues. Trimming cost V 7 bases and J 0 bases, with 15 bases left between them. CDR3 in amino acids: CASTPGGLTNYGYTF. The CDR3 nucleotides are TGTGCCAGCACCCCGGGGGGTCTCACTAACTATGGCTACACCTTC.

To note about this clone: Within the sample, other DNA sequences also encode this same CDR3. J is TRBJ2-1 and V is TRBV9; D is uncertain. Trimming cost V 0 bases and J 0 bases, with 4 bases left between them. This CDR3 spans 14 amino acids. Germline V CDR1 and CDR2: SGDLS, YYNGEE. CDR3 residues: CASSVGSSYNEQFF. The DNA of the CDR3 is TGTGCCAGCAGCGTAGGCAGCTCCTACAATGAGCAGTTCTTC.

The chain recombines TRBV5-1 with TRBJ2-7; 10 nucleotides match TRBD1. Looked up from germline, CDR1 is SGHRS and CDR2 is YFSETQ. The CDR3 has 14 amino acids. V was pared by 3 bases and J by 3 bases, with 3 bases of the junction left unmatched. The CDR3, as DNA: TGCGCCAGCAGCTGGGGGGACAGGGGCTACGAGCAGTACTTC. Its translation is CASSWGDRGYEQYF.

V and J are TRBV25-1 and TRBJ1-2; D perhaps matches TRBD1 (5 bases). The ends were cut back, 4 bases at V and 4 bases at J, with 13 bases in the middle. The CDR3 length is 14 residues. Germline-derived CDR1 and CDR2 are MGHDK and SYGVNS. The CDR3 loop is CASSGGTEVYGYTF. DNA of the CDR3: TGTGCCAGCAGTGGCGGGACGGAGGTCTATGGCTACACCTTC.

The V and J genes are TRBV5-1 and TRBJ2-3; the match to TRBD1 covers 7 bases. The CDR3 is 15 amino acids. J was trimmed by 2 bases and V by 0 bases; bases with no gene match: 3. Germline V CDR1 and CDR2: SGHRS, YFSETQ. The CDR3 loop is CASSLADRNTDTQYF. The CDR3 DNA sequence: TGCGCCAGCAGCTTGGCGGACAGGAACACAGATACGCAGTATTTT.

V usage is TRBV19 and J usage is TRBJ2-1, with 9 positions matching TRBD2. The V gene's germline CDR1 is LNHDA and CDR2 SQIVND (reference sequence). CDR3 length: 15 residues. J was trimmed by 8 bases and V by 3 bases; bases with no gene match: 8. Written as DNA, the CDR3 is TGTGCCAGTAGTATTTGGGCTAGCGGGAAGGATGAGCAGTTCTTC. Translation gives CASSIWASGKDEQFF.

The chain uses TRBV5-6 and TRBJ1-1; the D is unclear. Trimming shortened V by 0 bases and J by 7 bases, and 13 bases separated the two germline ends. Germline lookup yields CDR1 SGHDT and CDR2 YYEEEE. The CDR3 contains 14 residues. The CDR3 DNA reads TGTGCCAGCAGCTTGGGGGCAGTTGGAGGTGAAGCTTTCTTT. Translated, it gives CASSLGAVGGEAFF.

This chain uses TRBV28 with TRBJ2-7, with unresolved D. CDR3 size: 13 residues. Germline lookup yields CDR1 MDHEN and CDR2 SYDVKM. Between the trimmed V and J ends, which lost 8 bases and 2 bases, there was a span of 13 bases. Here the CDR3 reads CASGWAATYEQYF. In DNA, the CDR3 is TGTGCCAGCGGGTGGGCCGCGACCTACGAGCAGTACTTC.

This sequence joins TRBV3-1 (or the pseudogene TRBV3-2) and TRBJ2-7; 7 bases align to TRBD1. Per the germline V gene, CDR1 is LGHDT and CDR2 is YNNKEL (reference sequence). Trimming cost V 2 bases and J 2 bases; bases outside gene matches: 9. The CDR3 has 16 amino acids. CDR3 bases: TGTGCCAGCAGCCAACCTCACAGGGGTGCAACCTACGAGCAGTACTTC. Translating it yields CASSQPHRGATYEQYF.

V usage is TRBV11-3 and J usage is TRBJ2-3, with a tentative D call TRBD2 (8 bases). The CDR3 sequence is 16 residues long. V lost 1 base to trimming and J lost 6 bases, with 17 bases between them. The V gene's germline CDR1 is SGHNT and CDR2 YENEEA. Here the CDR3 reads CASSLGLALTGDTQYF. Here the CDR3 DNA reads TGTGCCAGCAGCTTAGGACTAGCGTTGACAGGGGATACGCAGTATTTT.

The V and J genes are TRBV6-5 and TRBJ1-1; D not resolved. Germline V gene data show CDR1 as MNHEY and CDR2 as SVGAGI. Trimming removed 7 bases at V and 2 bases at J, with 17 bases between. The CDR3 length is 15 residues. The CDR3 sequence is CASTPVREFNTEAFF. The CDR3, as DNA: TGTGCCAGCACCCCGGTCCGGGAATTTAACACTGAAGCTTTCTTT.

The chain has TRBV6-1 and TRBJ2-3; a possible D gene is TRBD2 (6 bases). This CDR3 comprises 15 residues. The ends were cut back, 2 bases at V and 6 bases at J, with 15 bases in the middle. From germline, CDR1 is MNHNS and CDR2 SASEGT. The CDR3 bases are TGTGCCAGCAGTGAAAGGGAACGGGAGACGGATACGCAGTATTTT. The encoded protein is CASSERERETDTQYF.

This chain connects TRBV5-5 to TRBJ2-7; D call uncertain. The CDR3 totals 12 residues. V gave up 0 bases and J gave up 6 bases, with 7 bases separating them. Germline CDR1 is SGHKS and CDR2 is YYEKEE (reference sequence). This CDR3 reads CASSLETIEQYF. Written as DNA, the CDR3 is TGTGCCAGCAGCTTGGAGACAATCGAGCAGTACTTC.

The chain uses TRBV19 and TRBJ2-1, with TRBD2 matching over 9 bases. CDR3 length equals 13 residues. Germline V lookup: CDR1 LNHDA, CDR2 SQIVND (reference sequence). After removal of 4 bases from V and 5 bases from J, the junction contained 0 bases not matched to a gene. The CDR3 sequence is CASSKRGDNEQFF. CDR3 bases: TGTGCCAGTAGTAAGCGGGGGGACAATGAGCAGTTCTTC.

V and J are TRBV6-6 and TRBJ2-3; unclear D gene. This CDR3 spans 12 amino acids. The V end lost 6 bases, the J end lost 2 bases, and 6 bases lay between the germline ends. CDR1 and CDR2 (germline): MNHNY, SVGAGI (reference sequence). For the CDR3, the DNA is TGTGCCAGCAGACTTAACACAGATACGCAGTATTTT. This gives the protein CASRLNTDTQYF.

The rearrangement joins TRBV6-5 to TRBJ1-5; no definite D call. There are 14 residues in the CDR3. V dropped 2 bases and J dropped 7 bases, with 12 bases sitting between them. Germline assignment: CDR1 MNHEY and CDR2 SVGAGI. CDR3 nucleotide sequence: TGTGCCAGCAGTTACGCGGGATTCGGGCAGCCCCAGCATTTT. Its protein is CASSYAGFGQPQHF.

The chain recombines TRBV19 with TRBJ2-2; D perhaps matches TRBD2 (6 bases). This CDR3 contains 15 residues. The germline V gene has CDR1 LNHDA and CDR2 SQIVND (reference sequence). Trimming removed 2 bases from V and 3 bases from J, with 10 bases in between. The CDR3 region has the DNA TGTGCCAGTAGTATATTGGCGGGGCACACCGGGGAGCTGTTTTTT. It encodes CASSILAGHTGELFF.